This T cell receptor (beta chain) was identified in a study of T-cell reconstitution after alpha-beta-depleted transplantation in children. Using unique molecular identifiers, the investigators prepared the TCRbeta library. MiXCR was run by TCRdb on the PCR reads, yielding one entry per CDR3 protein. The sample shows about 160,000 distinct CDR3 sequences, 11% of them seen only once. This clonotype was seen repeatedly, ten times or more. Its antigen is undetermined. The germline V gene encodes CDR1 SGHRS and CDR2 YFSETQ. V lost 0 bases, J lost 0 bases, and 12 bases stayed unmatched. This CDR3 spans 20 amino acids. Regarding the study as a whole: Reportedly, alpha-beta T cells present about two months post-transplant originated from several hundred expanded clones of graft origin. Surviving recipient T cells and thymic progenitors underlay high day-60 TCRbeta diversity in some patients. A year post-transplant, T-cell counts and diversity derived mostly from newly produced T cells.

This chain links TRBV5-1 with TRBJ2-3; TRBD2 matches at 11 bases. The sample consisted of PBMCs, taken before TCRalphabeta/CD19-depleted stem cell transplant. The TCR comes from a boy between 2 and 10 years old with acute myeloid leukemia, due to receive a stem cell transplant. Here the CDR3 reads CASSLAIRELAGVSTDTQYF. CDR3 nucleotides: TGCGCCAGCAGCTTGGCCATTCGAGAACTAGCGGGAGTCAGCACAGATACGCAGTATTTT.